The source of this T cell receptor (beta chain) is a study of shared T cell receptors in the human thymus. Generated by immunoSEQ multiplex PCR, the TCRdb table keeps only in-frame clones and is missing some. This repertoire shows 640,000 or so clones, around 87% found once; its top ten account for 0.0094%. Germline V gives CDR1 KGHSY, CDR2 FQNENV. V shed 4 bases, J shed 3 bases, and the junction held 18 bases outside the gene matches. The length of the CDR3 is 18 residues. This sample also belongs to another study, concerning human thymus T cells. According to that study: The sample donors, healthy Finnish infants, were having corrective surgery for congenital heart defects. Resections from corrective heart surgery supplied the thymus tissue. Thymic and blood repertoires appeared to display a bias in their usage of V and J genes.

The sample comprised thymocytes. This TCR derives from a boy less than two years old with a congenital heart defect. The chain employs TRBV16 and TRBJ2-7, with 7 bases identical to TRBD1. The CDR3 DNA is TGTGCCAGCAGCCTTAAACAGGGGAGAGGGACCGTTCACTACGAGCAGTACTTC. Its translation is CASSLKQGRGTVHYEQYF.